The 25 T cell receptor beta chains below come from one sample, sequenced in a study of T cell repertoires in ileal Crohn's disease. Clones were read by immunoSEQ multiplex PCR, and TCRdb kept only the in-frame ones, dropping some. The sample records roughly 18,000 clones, around four fifths being singletons. Sequencing was carried out using ileal tissue. The source of these receptors is an adult with Crohn's disease.

V is TRBV6-5 and J is TRBJ2-7; TRBD1 aligns across 7 bases. The length of the CDR3 is 14 residues. The V segment lost 3 bases and the J segment 5 bases; nucleotides outside the gene matches: 7. Germline V gene data show CDR1 as MNHEY and CDR2 as SVGAGI. The CDR3 reads CASSYRQGVHEQYF. CDR3 bases: TGTGCCAGCAGTTATAGGCAGGGGGTCCACGAGCAGTACTTC.

J is TRBJ1-5 and V is TRBV25-1; 8 bases line up with TRBD1. The CDR3 covers 14 residues. V gave up 2 bases and J gave up 6 bases; unmatched junction bases: 3. CDR1 and CDR2 (germline): MGHDK, SYGVNS. The CDR3 region has the DNA TGTGCCAGCAGTGAAACAGGGGGACTTCAGCCCCAGCATTTT. Protein product: CASSETGGLQPQHF. Complete variable domain (other parts from reference TRBV25-1 and TRBJ1-5): EADIYQTPRYLVIGTGKKITLECSQTMGHDKMYWYQQDPGMELHLIHYSYGVNSTEKGDLSSESTVSRIRTEHFPLTLESARPSHTSQYLCASSETGGLQPQHFGDGTRLSIL.

The chain has TRBV7-8 and TRBJ2-3; TRBD2 matches 9 bases. CDR1 SGHVS and CDR2 FQNEAQ come from the germline V gene. J was trimmed by 3 bases and V by 4 bases; bases with no gene match: 11. This CDR3 comprises 17 residues. CDR3 amino acids: CASSSAGGGAPTDTQYF. The CDR3 DNA sequence: TGTGCCAGCAGCTCTGCTGGCGGGGGGGCCCCGACAGATACGCAGTATTTT.

The rearrangement joins TRBV6-1 to TRBJ1-2, with 8 bases lining up with TRBD1. Trimming cost V 4 bases and J 1 base; bases outside gene matches: 8. CDR1 is MNHNS, CDR2 SASEGT, per germline. The CDR3 runs to 16 residues. In DNA form, the CDR3 reads TGTGCCAGCAGTGGGGGACAGGTCTATTTTAACTATGGCTACACCTTC. Protein product: CASSGGQVYFNYGYTF.

The CDR3 loop reads CASSGRTGGNTEAFF. DNA of the CDR3: TGTGCCAGCAGTGGGCGGACAGGGGGCAACACTGAAGCTTTCTTT. The V and J genes are TRBV6-1 and TRBJ1-1; TRBD1 matches at 11 bases. The length of the CDR3 is 15 residues. V shed 4 bases, J shed 2 bases, and the junction held 3 bases outside the gene matches. Germline CDR1 MNHNS, CDR2 SASEGT.

With regard to this clone: The same CDR3 can be traced to other DNA sequences in this sample. This chain joins TRBV6-1 and TRBJ2-1; D is possibly TRBD2 (5 bases). V was shortened by 6 bases and J by 7 bases, with 16 bases between the two germline ends. This CDR3 is built from 14 residues. Germline V lookup: CDR1 MNHNS, CDR2 SASEGT. The DNA of the CDR3 is TGTGCCAGCAGACTAGACCTCCCCCGGAATGAGCAGTTCTTC. Its translation: CASRLDLPRNEQFF.

The gene calls are TRBV4-1 and TRBJ1-3; unclear D gene. The CDR3 loop spans 17 amino acids. V was shortened by 1 base and J by 1 base, with 14 bases between the two germline ends. The V gene's germline CDR1 is MGHRA and CDR2 YSYEKL. CDR3 protein: CASSQVEWPKSGNTIYF. The CDR3 DNA reads as TGCGCCAGCAGCCAAGTCGAATGGCCAAAATCTGGAAACACCATATATTTT.

The rearrangement uses TRBV9 and TRBJ1-6; 9 bases are a match to TRBD1. Germline V gives CDR1 SGDLS, CDR2 YYNGEE. V shed 3 bases, J shed 7 bases, and the junction held 5 bases outside the gene matches. The CDR3 length is 15 residues. CDR3 amino acids: CASSARQGDNSPLHF. CDR3 DNA: TGTGCCAGCAGCGCGAGACAGGGGGACAATTCACCCCTCCACTTT.

The chain recombines TRBV7-3 with TRBJ1-2; D is perhaps TRBD1 (6 bases). Germline V gene lookup returns CDR1 SGHTA and CDR2 FQGTGA. The CDR3 consists of 13 residues. The V end lost 7 bases, the J end lost 3 bases, and 12 bases lay between the germline ends. The CDR3 nucleotides are TGTGCCAGCAAGGGGGGGCTGGACTATGGCTACACCTTC. Protein sequence: CASKGGLDYGYTF. The full variable domain, rest sourced from reference TRBV7-3 and TRBJ1-2, is GAGVSQTPSNKVTEKGKYVELRCDPISGHTALYWYRQSLGQGPEFLIYFQGTGAADDSGLPNDRFFAVRPEGSVSTLKIQRTERGDSAVYLCASKGGLDYGYTFGSGTRLTVV.

The J gene is TRBJ2-3, the V gene TRBV11-2; possibly TRBD2 for D (5 bases). The CDR3 spans 17 residues. Germline CDR1 is SGHAT and CDR2 is FQNNGV. With 0 bases removed from V and 2 bases from J, the gap between germline ends came to 15 bases. CDR3 coding DNA: TGTGCCAGCAGCTTAGATTTAAGCGGCCACTACACAGATACGCAGTATTTT. It encodes CASSLDLSGHYTDTQYF.

The chain has TRBV6-5 and TRBJ1-2; D remains ambiguous. Germline loops: CDR1 MNHEY, CDR2 SVGAGI. V dropped 0 bases and J dropped 3 bases, with 8 bases sitting between them. The CDR3 contains 14 residues. The CDR3 DNA sequence: TGTGCCAGCAGTTACTCTGGCGGAGACTATGGCTACACCTTC. Translated, it gives CASSYSGGDYGYTF.

The gene calls are TRBV2 and TRBJ2-7; the D gene is possibly TRBD1 (7 bases). Germline CDR1 and CDR2: SNHLY and FYNNEI. V was pared by 3 bases and J by 2 bases, with 14 bases between. CDR3 length: 15 residues. The CDR3 loop reads CASSDFQGGPYEQYF. The CDR3 DNA reads TGTGCCAGCAGTGATTTTCAGGGGGGACCCTACGAGCAGTACTTC.

CDR3 in DNA: TGTGCCAGCAGCCAAGATAGCTCGGGACAGACTATGACCGGGGAGCTGTTTTTT. Protein product: CASSQDSSGQTMTGELFF. V usage is TRBV4-2 and J usage is TRBJ2-2, with 7 bases fitting TRBD1. J lost 5 bases, V lost 0 bases, and 12 bases had no gene match. The CDR3 has 18 amino acids. CDR1 is LGHNA and CDR2 is YNFKEQ in the germline V gene.

The CDR3 loop is CASSPPTSGGYEQYF. Here the CDR3 DNA reads TGTGCCAGCTCACCACCGACTAGCGGGGGCTACGAGCAGTACTTC. The V gene is TRBV18, the J gene TRBJ2-7, with 12 bases aligning to TRBD2. Looked up from germline, CDR1 is KGHSH and CDR2 is LQKENI. V gave up 0 bases and J gave up 3 bases; unmatched junction bases: 0. This CDR3 region has 15 residues.

J is TRBJ1-4 and V is TRBV7-2, with 7 nucleotides matching TRBD1. After removal of 5 bases from V and 8 bases from J, the junction contained 11 bases not matched to a gene. CDR1 is SGHTA and CDR2 is FQGNSA in the germline V gene. The CDR3 is 15 residues long. Here the CDR3 DNA reads TGTGCCAGCAGCCCCCTAGGGGGCAGTGACGAAAAACTGTTTTTT. Protein sequence: CASSPLGGSDEKLFF.

This chain links TRBV7-7 with TRBJ2-5, with 11 bases aligning to TRBD2. The CDR3 extends over 14 amino acids. V was clipped by 5 bases and J by 2 bases; unmatched bases: 1. Germline lookup yields CDR1 SSHAT and CDR2 FNYEAQ (reference sequence). The CDR3 DNA follows: TGTGCCAGCAGCCGGACTAGCGGGCAAGAGACCCAGTACTTC. Translated: CASSRTSGQETQYF.

The chain carries TRBV9 and TRBJ2-7, with TRBD2 as a possible D gene (6 bases). The CDR3 loop spans 21 amino acids. In germline, CDR1 is SGDLS, CDR2 YYNGEE. V dropped 2 bases and J dropped 6 bases, with 36 bases sitting between them. CDR3 region: CASSVRRVTGTARGRKSEQYF. In DNA, the CDR3 is TGTGCCAGCAGCGTCAGGAGGGTAACCGGGACCGCCCGGGGGAGGAAAAGCGAGCAGTACTTC.

The rearrangement uses TRBV7-9 and TRBJ1-5, with a weak D call TRBD1 (5 bases). V was trimmed by 5 bases and J by 4 bases, leaving 21 bases between them. This CDR3 comprises 17 residues. Germline lookup yields CDR1 SEHNR and CDR2 FQNEAQ (reference sequence). CDR3 DNA sequence: TGTGCCAGCAGCCCAGCGATGGGGGGAATATCGAATCAGCCCCAGCATTTT. This sequence encodes CASSPAMGGISNQPQHF.

This chain joins TRBV4-1 and TRBJ2-1; TRBD1 aligns across 10 bases. This CDR3 contains 16 residues. Germline CDR1 MGHRA, CDR2 YSYEKL. Trimming removed 4 bases from V and 7 bases from J; junction bases left unmatched: 10. CDR3 nucleotide sequence: TGCGCCAGCAGCCGGAAGGACAGGGGGGTGCAAAATGAGCAGTTCTTC. It encodes CASSRKDRGVQNEQFF.

V usage is TRBV7-3 and J usage is TRBJ2-2, with D unclear. This CDR3 has 12 amino acids. The V gene's germline CDR1 is SGHTA and CDR2 FQGTGA. V lost 5 bases to trimming and J lost 1 base, with 2 bases between them. CDR3 loop: CASSLNTGELFF. DNA of the CDR3: TGTGCCAGCAGCCTGAACACCGGGGAGCTGTTTTTT.

The chain is built from TRBV7-2 and TRBJ2-1; D remains unclear. Trimming stripped 3 bases from V and 4 bases from J, with 7 bases between. The germline V gene encodes CDR1 SGHTA and CDR2 FQGNSA. CDR3 length equals 13 residues. The CDR3 sequence is CASSFETYNEQFF. CDR3 sequence (DNA): TGTGCCAGCAGCTTTGAGACATACAATGAGCAGTTCTTC.

V and J are TRBV6-5 and TRBJ1-1; D is unresolved. Germline V gives CDR1 MNHEY, CDR2 SVGAGI. Trimming removed 6 bases at V and 8 bases at J, with 13 bases between. The CDR3 loop spans 12 amino acids. The CDR3: CASRGTRGEAFF. CDR3 DNA: TGTGCCAGCAGAGGAACCCGCGGGGAAGCTTTCTTT.

CDR3 sequence reads: CAISEWGGKAGELFF. As DNA, the CDR3 is TGTGCCATCAGTGAGTGGGGGGGAAAGGCCGGGGAGCTGTTTTTT. The V gene is TRBV10-3, the J gene TRBJ2-2, with 7 bases aligning to TRBD2. V shed 1 base and J 6 bases; nucleotides not matched to a gene: 5. The CDR3 is 15 residues long. CDR1 is ENHRY, CDR2 SYGVKD, per germline.

This chain joins TRBV2 and TRBJ1-5; D possibly corresponds to TRBD1 (5 bases). There are 15 residues in the CDR3. Germline values: CDR1 SNHLY, CDR2 FYNNEI. V lost 2 bases and J 3 bases, leaving 11 bases between the germline ends. CDR3 in amino acids: CASSESQGLNQPQHF. The CDR3 bases are TGTGCCAGCAGTGAATCCCAGGGCCTCAATCAGCCCCAGCATTTT. The full variable domain, rest sourced from reference TRBV2 and TRBJ1-5, is EPEVTQTPSHQVTQMGQEVILRCVPISNHLYFYWYRQILGQKVEFLVSFYNNEISEKSEIFDDQFSVERPDGSNFTLKIRSTKLEDSAMYFCASSESQGLNQPQHFGDGTRLSIL.

The J gene is TRBJ1-1, the V gene TRBV18; 8 bases align to TRBD1. V shed 4 bases, J shed 6 bases, and the junction held 10 bases outside the gene matches. Germline CDR1 reads KGHSH; CDR2 reads LQKENI. This CDR3 spans 15 amino acids. CDR3 sequence (DNA): TGTGCCAGCTCACTGCTCGGGACAGGAGACGCTGAAGCTTTCTTT. Translating it yields CASSLLGTGDAEAFF.